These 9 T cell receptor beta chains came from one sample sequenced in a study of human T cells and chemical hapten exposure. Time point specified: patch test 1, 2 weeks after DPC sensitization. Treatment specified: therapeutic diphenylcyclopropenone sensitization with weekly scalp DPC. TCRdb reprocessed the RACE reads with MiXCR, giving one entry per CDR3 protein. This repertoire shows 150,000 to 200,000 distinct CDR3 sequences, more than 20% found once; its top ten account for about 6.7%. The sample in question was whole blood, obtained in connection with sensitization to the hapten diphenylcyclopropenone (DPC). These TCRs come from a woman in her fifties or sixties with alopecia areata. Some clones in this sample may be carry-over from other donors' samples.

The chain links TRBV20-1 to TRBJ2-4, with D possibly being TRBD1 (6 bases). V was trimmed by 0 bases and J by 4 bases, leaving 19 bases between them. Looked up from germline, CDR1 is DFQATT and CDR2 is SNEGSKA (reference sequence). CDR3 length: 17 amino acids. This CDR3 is CSARDRSGRGMKNIQYF. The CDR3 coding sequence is TGCAGTGCTAGAGATCGGAGTGGTAGGGGGATGAAAAACATTCAGTACTTC.

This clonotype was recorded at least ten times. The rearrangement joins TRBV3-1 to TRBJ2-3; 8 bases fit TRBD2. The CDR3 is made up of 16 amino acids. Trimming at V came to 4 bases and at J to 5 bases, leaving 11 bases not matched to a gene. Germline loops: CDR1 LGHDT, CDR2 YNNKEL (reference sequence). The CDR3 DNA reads TGTGCCAGCAGCCTGCGTTCAGCGGGAGCCGGAGATACGCAGTATTTT. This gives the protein CASSLRSAGAGDTQYF.

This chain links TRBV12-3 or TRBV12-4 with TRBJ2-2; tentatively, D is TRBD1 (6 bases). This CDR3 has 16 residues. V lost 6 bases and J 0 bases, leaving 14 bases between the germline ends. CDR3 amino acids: CASSPLGQSNTGELFF. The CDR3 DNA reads TGTGCCAGCAGCCCGCTCGGACAGTCGAACACCGGGGAGCTGTTTTTT.

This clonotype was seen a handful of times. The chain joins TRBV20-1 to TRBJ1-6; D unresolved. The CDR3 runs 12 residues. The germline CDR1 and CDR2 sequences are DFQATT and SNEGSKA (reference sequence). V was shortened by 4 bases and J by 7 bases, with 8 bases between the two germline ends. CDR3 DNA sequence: TGCAGTGCTACGACCGGGAATTCACCCCTCCACTTT. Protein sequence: CSATTGNSPLHF.

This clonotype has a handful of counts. The DNA for the CDR3 is TGCAGTGCTAGTCTGGATAGCGGAACCCAAGAGACCCAGTACTTC. Translating it yields CSASLDSGTQETQYF. The chain is built from TRBV20-1 and TRBJ2-5; maybe TRBD2 (6 bases). The ends were cut back, 3 bases at V and 1 base at J, with 15 bases in the middle. The CDR3 sequence is 15 residues long. The germline V gene encodes CDR1 DFQATT and CDR2 SNEGSKA (reference sequence).

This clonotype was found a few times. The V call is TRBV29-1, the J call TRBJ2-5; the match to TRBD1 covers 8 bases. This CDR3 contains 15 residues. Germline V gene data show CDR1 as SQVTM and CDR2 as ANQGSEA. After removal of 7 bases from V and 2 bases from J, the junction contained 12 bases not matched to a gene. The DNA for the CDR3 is TGCAGCGCTCGACAGCCCGACAGGGGACAAGAGACCCAGTACTTC. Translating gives CSARQPDRGQETQYF.

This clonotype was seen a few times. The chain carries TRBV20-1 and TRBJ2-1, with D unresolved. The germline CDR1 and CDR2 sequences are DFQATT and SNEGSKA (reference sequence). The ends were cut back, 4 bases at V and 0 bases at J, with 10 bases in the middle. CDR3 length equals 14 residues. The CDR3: CSATSRSSYNEQFF. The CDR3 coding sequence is TGCAGTGCTACCAGTAGAAGCTCCTACAATGAGCAGTTCTTC.

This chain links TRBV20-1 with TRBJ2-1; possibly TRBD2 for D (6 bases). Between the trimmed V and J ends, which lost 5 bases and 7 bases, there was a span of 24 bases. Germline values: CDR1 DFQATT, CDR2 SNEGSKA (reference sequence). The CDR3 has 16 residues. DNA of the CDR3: TGCAGTGCTGATTTCTATGGGGGAATAGGAGGGAATGAGCAGTTCTTC. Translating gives CSADFYGGIGGNEQFF.

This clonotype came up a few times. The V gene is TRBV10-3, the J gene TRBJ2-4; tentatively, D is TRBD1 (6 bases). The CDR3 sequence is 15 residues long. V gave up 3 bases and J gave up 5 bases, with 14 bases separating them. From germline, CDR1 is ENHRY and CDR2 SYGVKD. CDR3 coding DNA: TGTGCCATCAGTGAACAAGGGGGTCGGGAAAACATTCAGTACTTC. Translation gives CAISEQGGRENIQYF.